These T cell receptor beta chains were read from a single sample in a study of blood T cell repertoires in COVID-19. TCRdb keeps only in-frame clones here, not all; method: immunoSEQ multiplex PCR. The sample carries over 130,000 clones, just over 85% recorded once. Sequences were obtained from peripheral blood. All receptors come from a man between 65 and 80 years old with acute or convalescent COVID-19. Each CDR3 is given without its conserved first and last residue.

J gene | V gene | CDR3 protein
TRBJ2-2 | TRBV30 | AWTEYTGELF
TRBJ2-4 | TRBV5-1 | ASSLGSLEENIQY
TRBJ1-1 | TRBV27 | ASSSTGALTEAF
TRBJ2-2 | TRBV5-8 | ASSFPTSGTNTGELF
TRBJ2-7 | TRBV7-2 | ASSSSGRFNEQY
TRBJ2-1 | TRBV6-4 | ASSDSGLAGYNEQF
TRBJ2-1 | TRBV18 | ASSGQREGSYNEQF
TRBJ2-1 | TRBV24-1 | ATSGAGYPGNEQF
TRBJ1-1 | TRBV19 | ASSTRGGMNTEAF
TRBJ2-2 | TRBV27 | ASSLDRTNTGELF
TRBJ1-1 | TRBV6-2/TRBV6-3 | ASSYGARTEAF
TRBJ1-2 | TRBV11-2 | ASSPGPESNYGYT
TRBJ1-2 | TRBV19 | ASSIAQGQNYGYT
TRBJ1-1 | TRBV6-5 | ASRWAGLTEAF
TRBJ2-5 | TRBV29-1 | SVTEQETQY
TRBJ2-2 | TRBV30 | AWKWGQNTGELF
TRBJ2-5 | TRBV5-1 | ASSLNSGTETQY
TRBJ2-1 | TRBV6-6 | ASSYSSTNEQF
TRBJ2-5 | TRBV5-1 | ASSSGTGGYQETQY